This entry describes one T cell receptor (beta chain). What it binds is unknown. TCR beta CDR3 sequences were amplified from RNA transcripts. Initially, a first-round RT-PCR of the TCR CDR3 employed the HTBI primer set. TCRdb re-derived calls from the multiplex PCR reads in MiXCR, one entry per CDR3 protein. The sample shows roughly 510,000 distinct CDR3 sequences, 46% of them seen only once. This entry is derived from a study of T cells in Graves' hyperthyroidism and ophthalmopathy. Study-level findings and limits: Peripheral blood also featured most of the thyroid clonotypes expanded above 0.001. Researchers report that a 13 V-J model separated ophthalmopathy from stable hyperthyroidism.

Germline loops: CDR1 SGHVS, CDR2 FQNEAQ. This CDR3 region has 14 residues. Trimming stripped 5 bases from V and 4 bases from J, with 14 bases between. This chain uses TRBV7-8 with TRBJ1-2, with D possibly TRBD1 on 5 matching bases. Input material: peripheral blood or thyroid tissue (not recorded which). The origin of this receptor is an adult woman with Graves' disease, either hyperthyroidism or ophthalmopathy (not recorded which). CDR3 DNA: TGTGCCAGCAGCGGCCAGATGGGACTCTATGGCTACACCTTC. The encoded protein is CASSGQMGLYGYTF.